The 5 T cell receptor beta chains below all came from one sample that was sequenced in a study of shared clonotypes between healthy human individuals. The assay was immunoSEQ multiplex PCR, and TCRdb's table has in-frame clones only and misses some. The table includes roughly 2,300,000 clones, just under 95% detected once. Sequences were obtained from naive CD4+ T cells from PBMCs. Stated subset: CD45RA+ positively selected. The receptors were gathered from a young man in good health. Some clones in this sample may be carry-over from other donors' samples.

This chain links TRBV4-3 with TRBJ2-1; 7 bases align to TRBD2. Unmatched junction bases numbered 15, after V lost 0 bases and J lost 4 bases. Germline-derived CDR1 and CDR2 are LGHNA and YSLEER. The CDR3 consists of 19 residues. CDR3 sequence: CASSQDWIVPSGRYNEQFF. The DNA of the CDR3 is TGCGCCAGCAGCCAAGATTGGATAGTTCCTAGCGGCCGTTACAATGAGCAGTTCTTC.

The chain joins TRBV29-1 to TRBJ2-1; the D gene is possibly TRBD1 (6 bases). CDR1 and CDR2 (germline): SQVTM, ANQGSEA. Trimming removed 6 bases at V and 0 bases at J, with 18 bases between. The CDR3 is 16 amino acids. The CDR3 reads CSVTTFDRSSYNEQFF. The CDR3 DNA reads TGCAGCGTCACTACCTTCGACAGGAGCTCCTACAATGAGCAGTTCTTC.

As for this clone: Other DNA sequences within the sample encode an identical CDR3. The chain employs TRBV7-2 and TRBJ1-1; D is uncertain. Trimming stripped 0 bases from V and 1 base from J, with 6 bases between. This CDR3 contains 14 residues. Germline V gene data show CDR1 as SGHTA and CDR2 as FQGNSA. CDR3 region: CASSLARGNTEAFF. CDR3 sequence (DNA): TGTGCCAGCAGCTTAGCGCGCGGGAACACTGAAGCTTTCTTT.

CDR3 protein: CASSAQGLYEKLFF. The CDR3 bases are TGTGCCAGCAGTGCACAGGGGTTGTATGAAAAACTGTTTTTT. This chain links TRBV28 with TRBJ1-4, with 7 bases fitting TRBD1. CDR1 is MDHEN and CDR2 is SYDVKM in the germline V gene. The CDR3 is 14 residues long. J gave up 6 bases and V 5 bases, and 6 bases lay outside the gene matches.

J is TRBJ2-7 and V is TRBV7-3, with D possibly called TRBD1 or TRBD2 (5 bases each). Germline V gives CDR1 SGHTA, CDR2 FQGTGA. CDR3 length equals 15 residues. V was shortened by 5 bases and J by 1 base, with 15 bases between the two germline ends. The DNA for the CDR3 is TGTGCCAGCAGCCTTCTCGGGACGACTTCCTACGAGCAGTACTTC. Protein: CASSLLGTTSYEQYF.